This T cell receptor beta chain appears in the sequencing data of a study of shared clonotypes between healthy human individuals. For the study at large: Researchers drew samples from a couple of women and a few men aged 18 to 49. Study-wide findings and caveats: Several donors showed sharing of roughly 5% of naive CD4 clonotypes.

A remark on this clone: Its specificity is not known.

This table comes from immunoSEQ multiplex PCR, and its TCRdb copy is limited to in-frame clones, with some not included. Here the sample spans roughly 2.5 million clones, around nine tenths being singletons. The CDR3 contains 14 residues. Germline-derived CDR1 and CDR2 are SGHDT and YYEEEE. V dropped 4 bases and J dropped 5 bases, with 16 bases sitting between them. The study enrolled healthy HIV-negative adults without recent acute infections or vaccinations as donors. This chain joins TRBV5-6 and TRBJ2-7; TRBD2 is a possible D gene (6 bases). This clonotype originated in a man between 18 and 35 years old in good health. The specimen was naive CD4+ T cells sorted from blood. Subset of the sample: CD45RA+ positively selected. The CDR3 coding sequence is TGTGCCAGCAGCGCGCCCTCGACTAGTCACGAGCAGTACTTC. Protein product: CASSAPSTSHEQYF.